Each of the 32 T cell receptor beta chains below was sequenced from the same sample in a study of vaccination effects on CD4 cells after COVID-19. Measured with immunoSEQ multiplex PCR; TCRdb has only the in-frame clones, and not every one. There are some 68,000 clones in the sample; approximately 82% occur only once, and 1.2% lies in the top ten. The antigens of these receptors remain unknown. ViraFEST expansion of antigen-specific CD4+ T cells with viral peptide pools preceded sequencing. Following 10 days of culture, CD4+ T cells were isolated. Participants were vaccinated with two doses of either the BNT162b2 or mRNA-1273 vaccine. The sample here was CD4+ T cells from PBMCs cultured with HCoV-229E spike peptides, taken after COVID-19 vaccination. These TCRs come from a human donor who received a COVID-19 vaccine.

V usage is TRBV7-9 and J usage is TRBJ2-3, with D perhaps TRBD2 (5 bases). The V gene's germline CDR1 is SEHNR and CDR2 FQNEAQ (reference sequence). This CDR3 contains 13 residues. V dropped 4 bases and J dropped 4 bases, with 9 bases sitting between them. The chain's CDR3 is CASSSRTSDTQYF. CDR3 DNA: TGTGCCAGCAGCTCCCGGACTTCAGATACGCAGTATTTT.

V and J are TRBV4-3 and TRBJ2-2, with TRBD2 identical over 8 bases. In germline, CDR1 is LGHNA, CDR2 YSLEER. The junction had 8 bases not matched to a gene; V was cut back by 8 bases and J by 0 bases. CDR3 length: 16 amino acids. This CDR3 is CASGREGGPNTGELFF. In DNA form, the CDR3 reads TGCGCCAGCGGCCGGGAGGGGGGCCCGAACACCGGGGAGCTGTTTTTT.

This clone was detected once. This sequence joins TRBV9 and TRBJ1-2; D is possibly TRBD1 (6 bases). Between the trimmed V and J ends, which lost 4 bases and 4 bases, there was a span of 14 bases. CDR1 SGDLS and CDR2 YYNGEE come from the germline V gene. CDR3 length equals 14 residues. CDR3 bases: TGTGCCAGCAGCAACGGCGGGGGGCTCTATGGCTACACCTTC. Translation gives CASSNGGGLYGYTF.

The gene calls are TRBV29-1 and TRBJ1-2, with a weak D call TRBD1 (5 bases). CDR3 length equals 15 residues. V was cut by 0 bases and J by 4 bases, with 15 bases left in between. Germline assignment: CDR1 SQVTM and CDR2 ANQGSEA. The CDR3 reads CSVEDRRGVAYGYTF. The CDR3 nucleotides read TGCAGCGTTGAAGATCGACGAGGGGTCGCCTATGGCTACACCTTC.

The chain recombines TRBV25-1 with TRBJ1-4; 8 bases align to TRBD1. J was trimmed by 2 bases and V by 5 bases; bases with no gene match: 1. CDR1 MGHDK and CDR2 SYGVNS come from the germline V gene. This CDR3 has 14 residues. CDR3 bases: TGTGCCAGCAGTCCAGGGGGCACTAATGAAAAACTGTTTTTT. This gives the protein CASSPGGTNEKLFF.

The chain links TRBV6-2 or TRBV6-3 to TRBJ1-5; TRBD1 matches at 10 bases. Looked up from germline, CDR1 is MNHEY and CDR2 is SVGEGT. J gave up 6 bases and V 2 bases, and 4 bases lay outside the gene matches. The CDR3 length is 15 residues. CDR3 sequence (DNA): TGTGCCAGCAGTTACCGACAGGGGGCCGGTCAGCCCCAGCATTTT. Amino acid sequence: CASSYRQGAGQPQHF.

The V and J genes are TRBV5-1 and TRBJ2-1, with 7 bases lining up with TRBD1. Germline lookup yields CDR1 SGHRS and CDR2 YFSETQ. The CDR3 covers 14 residues. Trimming at V came to 4 bases and at J to 2 bases, leaving 3 bases not matched to a gene. CDR3 sequence (DNA): TGCGCCAGCAGCAGTCAGGGGGCCTACAATGAGCAGTTCTTC. This translates into CASSSQGAYNEQFF.

The chain employs TRBV6-5 and TRBJ1-6, with 8 bases fitting TRBD1. This CDR3 contains 12 residues. Looked up from germline, CDR1 is MNHEY and CDR2 is SVGAGI. Trimming took 7 bases from V and 10 from J; bases not matched to a gene: 3. The CDR3 here is CASTRQGSPLHF. Here the CDR3 DNA reads TGTGCCAGCACTAGACAGGGGTCACCCCTCCACTTT.

The V call is TRBV7-3, the J call TRBJ1-1; 7 bases are a match to TRBD1. V was clipped by 5 bases and J by 4 bases; unmatched bases: 7. This CDR3 is built from 14 residues. Germline values: CDR1 SGHTA, CDR2 FQGTGA. CDR3 amino acids: CASSLRDRSTEAFF. The CDR3 coding sequence is TGTGCCAGCAGCCTCAGGGACAGAAGCACTGAAGCTTTCTTT.

The V gene is TRBV6-2 or TRBV6-3, the J gene TRBJ2-1, with TRBD2 identical over 9 bases. This CDR3 contains 16 residues. The germline CDR1 and CDR2 sequences are MNHEY and SVGEGT. V was clipped by 5 bases and J by 9 bases; unmatched bases: 14. CDR3 bases: TGTGCCAGCAGTGGGATAACTAGCGGGCTGCCGGGTGAGCAGTTCTTC. Amino acids: CASSGITSGLPGEQFF.

This clone showed up just a few times. This chain joins TRBV7-9 and TRBJ1-6, with a possible D match to TRBD1 (5 bases). V was clipped by 1 base and J by 5 bases, with 6 bases between them. This CDR3 contains 14 residues. Germline CDR1 is SEHNR and CDR2 is FQNEAQ (reference sequence). CDR3 DNA: TGTGCCAGCAGCTTAGGGGGGGATAATTCACCCCTCCACTTT. Its translation: CASSLGGDNSPLHF.

The chain is built from TRBV4-3 and TRBJ2-2; D remains ambiguous. Germline V lookup: CDR1 LGHNA, CDR2 YSLEER. The germline V and J ends were trimmed by 0 bases and 8 bases, with 19 bases remaining between them. This CDR3 comprises 17 residues. As DNA, the CDR3 is TGCGCCAGCAGCCAAGATCCGCAGACATTCTTCCAAGGGGAGCTGTTTTTT. This sequence encodes CASSQDPQTFFQGELFF.

The chain recombines TRBV25-1 with TRBJ1-5, with 8 positions matching TRBD1. J gave up 7 bases and V 6 bases, and 8 bases lay outside the gene matches. Germline assignment: CDR1 MGHDK and CDR2 SYGVNS. This CDR3 spans 14 amino acids. In DNA, the CDR3 is TGTGCCAGCAGAGGACAGGGTTTAGGACAGCCCCAGCATTTT. It codes for CASRGQGLGQPQHF.

The chain has TRBV6-5 and TRBJ1-6; D remains ambiguous. Germline assignment: CDR1 MNHEY and CDR2 SVGAGI. The CDR3 totals 14 residues. Trimming shortened V by 2 bases and J by 4 bases, and 6 bases separated the two germline ends. Here the CDR3 reads CASSYKRYNSPLHF. The CDR3 DNA sequence: TGTGCCAGCAGTTACAAGCGATATAATTCACCCCTCCACTTT.

This clone occurred once. This sequence joins TRBV7-3 and TRBJ2-5, with 8 bases matching TRBD2. V lost 3 bases to trimming and J lost 7 bases; unmatched junction nucleotides: 10. The CDR3 sequence is 15 residues long. Germline-derived CDR1 and CDR2 are SGHTA and FQGTGA. The chain's CDR3 is CASSFLAGPRGTQYF. The CDR3 DNA is TGTGCCAGCAGCTTCTTAGCGGGGCCCAGAGGGACCCAGTACTTC.

The chain is built from TRBV5-5 and TRBJ2-3, with TRBD1 as a possible D gene (5 bases). The CDR3 is made up of 16 amino acids. V was clipped by 2 bases and J by 7 bases, with 20 bases between them. Germline CDR1 SGHKS, CDR2 YYEKEE (reference sequence). This CDR3 reads CASSLVRQSSGNTQYF. Written as DNA, the CDR3 is TGTGCCAGCAGCTTAGTAAGACAGTCGAGTGGGAATACGCAGTATTTT.

The gene calls are TRBV7-7 and TRBJ1-1; D is unclear. CDR1 and CDR2 from the germline V gene are SSHAT and FNYEAQ (reference sequence). CDR3 length: 13 residues. The V gene lost 4 bases and the J gene lost 2 bases, with 8 bases spanning the gap. This CDR3 reads CASSSDANTEAFF. The CDR3 DNA reads as TGTGCCAGCAGCTCGGACGCTAACACTGAAGCTTTCTTT.

The V gene is TRBV28, the J gene TRBJ1-6; D gene uncertain. Trimming took off 3 bases at V and 11 bases at J, with 14 bases between the two ends. Germline V CDR1 and CDR2: MDHEN, SYDVKM. There are 14 residues in the CDR3. CDR3 sequence: CASSFRKPYAPLHF. The CDR3 nucleotides are TGTGCCAGCAGTTTCCGGAAACCCTATGCACCCCTCCACTTT.

Comments on this clone: At one of its ends the junction is not consistent with the germline gene, which may arise from a read error. The DNA of the CDR3 is TGTGCCAGCAGTTTGGGTAGCGATCAGCCCCAGCATTTT. This codes for CASSLGSDQPQHF. The chain recombines TRBV12-3 or TRBV12-4 with TRBJ1-5, with D hard to call. CDR3 length: 13 residues.

This chain joins TRBV12-5 and TRBJ2-7, with 7 nucleotides matching TRBD1. J was trimmed by 9 bases and V by 7 bases; bases with no gene match: 12. This CDR3 comprises 13 residues. CDR1 is LGHNT and CDR2 is FRNRAP in the germline V gene. In nucleotides, the CDR3 is TGTGCTAGTGCCAGACAGGGTACGGAGCGGCAGTACGTC. It codes for CASARQGTERQYV.

This clone was detected a few times. The V call is TRBV10-3, the J call TRBJ1-6, with TRBD1 matching 9 bases. The CDR3 runs to 17 residues. The V and J ends lost 3 bases and 7 bases, in that order; junction bases with no gene match: 10. Germline-derived CDR1 and CDR2 are ENHRY and SYGVKD. This chain's CDR3 is CAISDRPTGTGNSPLHF. In DNA form, the CDR3 reads TGTGCCATCAGTGACCGCCCGACCGGGACAGGGAATTCACCCCTCCACTTT.

The chain links TRBV5-1 to TRBJ1-5, with D uncertain. V lost 3 bases, J lost 7 bases, and 17 bases lay in between. The CDR3 covers 15 residues. Germline V gene lookup returns CDR1 SGHRS and CDR2 YFSETQ. As DNA, the CDR3 is TGCGCCAGCAGCTCCGGTCCATTAGGCGAGCAGCCCCAGCATTTT. Encoded protein: CASSSGPLGEQPQHF.

V is TRBV18 and J is TRBJ2-2; D is unclear. The CDR3 sequence is 16 residues long. V was shortened by 0 bases and J by 2 bases, with 10 bases between the two germline ends. Looked up from germline, CDR1 is KGHSH and CDR2 is LQKENI. CDR3 DNA: TGTGCCAGCTCACCACCTGCTCAGCATAACACCGGGGAGCTGTTTTTT. It specifies CASSPPAQHNTGELFF. Drawing the rest from reference TRBV18 and TRBJ2-2, the complete variable domain is NAGVMQNPRHLVRRRGQEARLRCSPMKGHSHVYWYRQLPEEGLKFMVYLQKENIIDESGMPKERFSAEFPKEGPSILRIQQVVRGDSAAYFCASSPPAQHNTGELFFGEGSRLTVL.

The chain is built from TRBV7-2 and TRBJ1-4; D is ambiguous. This CDR3 has 14 residues. Trimming took 2 bases from V and 6 from J, leaving 10 bases between them. CDR1 and CDR2 (germline): SGHTA, FQGNSA. CDR3 region: CASSLRRSDEKLFF. CDR3 coding DNA: TGTGCCAGCAGCTTAAGGCGGTCTGATGAAAAACTGTTTTTT. The entire variable domain, with the rest obtained from reference TRBV7-2 and TRBJ1-4, is as follows: GAGVSQSPSNKVTEKGKDVELRCDPISGHTALYWYRQSLGQGLEFLIYFQGNSAPDKSGLPSDRFSAERTGGSVSTLTIQRTQQEDSAVYLCASSLRRSDEKLFFGSGTQLSVL.

V and J are TRBV23-1 and TRBJ1-1, with D possibly matching TRBD1 (5 bases). TRBV23-1 is sorted into the ORF group, with uncertain function. V was pared by 0 bases and J by 5 bases, with 10 bases between. The CDR3 contains 14 residues. CDR3 residues: CASSQSRKGTEAFF. In DNA, the CDR3 is TGCGCCAGCAGTCAATCACGTAAGGGGACTGAAGCTTTCTTT.

The chain joins TRBV10-1 to TRBJ2-7, with 9 bases aligning to TRBD2. After removal of 6 bases from V and 0 bases from J, the junction contained 6 bases not matched to a gene. This CDR3 has 15 amino acids. Per germline, CDR1 WNHNN and CDR2 SYGVQD (reference sequence). Here the CDR3 reads CASSATSGCSYEQYV. CDR3 sequence (DNA): TGCGCCAGCAGCGCGACTAGCGGTTGCTCCTACGAGCAGTACGTC.

This chain joins TRBV30 and TRBJ1-2; D uncertain. Germline CDR1 GTSNPN, CDR2 SVGIG (reference sequence). The V end lost 3 bases, the J end lost 8 bases, and 13 bases lay between the germline ends. This CDR3 contains 12 residues. CDR3: CAWSKQWEGYTF. The CDR3 nucleotides read TGTGCCTGGAGCAAACAGTGGGAAGGCTACACCTTC. Complete variable domain (other parts from reference TRBV30 and TRBJ1-2): SQTIHQWPATLVQPVGSPLSLECTVEGTSNPNLYWYRQAAGRGLQLLFYSVGIGQISSEVPQNLSASRPQDRQFILSSKKLLLSDSGFYLCAWSKQWEGYTFGSGTRLTVV.

DNA for the CDR3: TGCGCCAGCAGTGAGGCGTCTAGCGGCCTTAGCACAGATACGCAGTATTTT. Residues: CASSEASSGLSTDTQYF. This chain links TRBV10-1 with TRBJ2-3; 7 bases map to TRBD2. With V trimmed by 2 bases and J by 0 bases, 8 bases remained unmatched. Germline assignment: CDR1 WNHNN and CDR2 SYGVQD (reference sequence). The CDR3 totals 17 residues.

The V call is TRBV27, the J call TRBJ1-6; maybe TRBD1 (6 bases). V shed 8 bases and J shed 10 bases, with 21 bases lying between them. The V gene's germline CDR1 is MNHEY and CDR2 SMNVEV (reference sequence). The CDR3 is 15 amino acids. The CDR3 bases are TGTGCCAGCTCCGACCGGGACATCAGAGGATCACCCCTCCACTTT. Translating it yields CASSDRDIRGSPLHF.

The CDR3 nucleotides are TGTGCCAGCAGCCAAGGTCTTTACAATGAGCAGTTCTTC. Protein sequence: CASSQGLYNEQFF. This chain uses TRBV14 with TRBJ2-1; D not resolved. Germline-derived CDR1 and CDR2 are SGHDN and FVKESK. This CDR3 contains 13 residues. The V end lost 1 base, the J end lost 4 bases, and 5 bases lay between the germline ends.

This CDR3 reads CASSLLGRGDNQPQHF. DNA of the CDR3: TGTGCCAGCAGCTTACTTGGCAGGGGGGACAATCAGCCCCAGCATTTT. J is TRBJ1-5 and V is TRBV7-8, with TRBD1 matching 7 bases. Per the germline V gene, CDR1 is SGHVS and CDR2 is FQNEAQ. Trimming cost V 2 bases and J 3 bases; bases outside gene matches: 7. The CDR3 extends over 16 amino acids.

This clone was seen just once. This CDR3 is also generated by other DNA sequences in the sample. The chain recombines TRBV6-5 with TRBJ2-2, with D uncertain. CDR1 MNHEY and CDR2 SVGAGI come from the germline V gene. This CDR3 contains 12 residues. The V and J ends lost 4 bases and 3 bases respectively, with 3 bases between them. The CDR3 DNA reads as TGTGCCAGCAGTTCCTACACCGGGGAGCTGTTTTTT. It yields the protein CASSSYTGELFF.